One sample yielded the 7 T cell receptor beta chains listed below, sequenced in a study of blood T cell repertoires in COVID-19. The repertoire was sequenced with immunoSEQ multiplex PCR; TCRdb's copy has only in-frame clones and lacks some. Of 60,000 to 75,000 clones detected, 88% appear once; the ten largest clones hold around 1.5%. Specimen: peripheral blood. The receptors were sampled from a human donor in a cohort sampled during active COVID-19.

This chain joins TRBV10-3 and TRBJ2-5; D uncertain. Trimming removed 0 bases from V and 3 bases from J, with 8 bases in between. The germline V gene encodes CDR1 ENHRY and CDR2 SYGVKD. The CDR3 loop spans 14 amino acids. In DNA, the CDR3 is TGTGCCATCAGTGAGTCGGCTTCCGAAGAGACCCAGTACTTC. Its protein is CAISESASEETQYF.

V gene TRBV7-6 combines with J gene TRBJ1-2; TRBD1 matches at 9 bases. The V segment lost 5 bases and the J segment 0 bases; nucleotides outside the gene matches: 7. The CDR3 contains 16 residues. The germline V gene has CDR1 SGHVS and CDR2 FNYEAQ. The CDR3 region is CASSPWGQGTNYGYTF. The CDR3 DNA follows: TGTGCCAGCAGCCCGTGGGGACAGGGAACTAACTATGGCTACACCTTC.

The rearrangement links TRBV2 to TRBJ1-1; the D is unclear. CDR1 is SNHLY and CDR2 is FYNNEI in the germline V gene. The CDR3 spans 12 residues. V was clipped by 4 bases and J by 6 bases, with 9 bases between them. Here the CDR3 reads CASSGVDSEAFF. For the CDR3, the DNA is TGTGCCAGCAGTGGGGTAGACTCTGAAGCTTTCTTT.

This sequence joins TRBV6-5 and TRBJ2-7; 8 nucleotides align to TRBD2. CDR1 MNHEY and CDR2 SVGAGI come from the germline V gene. The CDR3 has 15 residues. With 5 bases clipped from V and 7 bases from J, the junction kept 13 bases outside the gene matches. Here the CDR3 reads CASSTMSGGDWEQYF. CDR3 nucleotide sequence: TGTGCCAGCAGTACTATGTCGGGAGGGGACTGGGAGCAGTACTTC.

This chain connects TRBV19 to TRBJ2-2; TRBD1 matches 8 bases. Trimming at V came to 7 bases and at J to 1 base, leaving 11 bases not matched to a gene. In germline, CDR1 is LNHDA, CDR2 SQIVND (reference sequence). The CDR3 has 17 residues. CDR3 sequence (DNA): TGTGCCAGTACCCCTCCCAGTGGGACAGGGAACACCGGGGAGCTGTTTTTT. It encodes CASTPPSGTGNTGELFF.

The chain combines TRBV10-3 with TRBJ2-2; D is perhaps TRBD2 (6 bases). CDR3 length: 17 residues. Germline assignment: CDR1 ENHRY and CDR2 SYGVKD. With 6 bases removed from V and 0 bases from J, the gap between germline ends came to 17 bases. The CDR3: CAISRRSGRANTGELFF. In nucleotides, the CDR3 is TGTGCCATCAGCCGAAGAAGCGGGCGAGCGAACACCGGGGAGCTGTTTTTT.

The chain couples TRBV20-1 to TRBJ2-1, with 7 nucleotides matching TRBD1. Trimming at V came to 8 bases and at J to 8 bases, leaving 6 bases not matched to a gene. The V gene's germline CDR1 is DFQATT and CDR2 SNEGSKA (reference sequence). The CDR3 has 11 residues. The CDR3 loop is CSFSQGDEQFF. The CDR3 region has the DNA TGCAGTTTTTCGCAGGGGGATGAGCAGTTCTTC.